The 28 T cell receptor beta chains in this list originate from one sample, sequenced in a study of Ad26.COV2.S vaccination and SARS-CoV-2 variants. The data were produced by immunoSEQ multiplex PCR, yet TCRdb's version contains in-frame clones alone and is incomplete. The data show 250,000 to 300,000 clones, more than 70% seen once. Treatment: 15 to 20 received Ad26.COV2.S at low or high dose, single or two shots; 5 received placebo; per-sample allocation not given. Each sample was drawn 63 days after the first injection (of vaccine or placebo). Sample: peripheral blood, taken in a trial of Ad26.COV2.S vaccine versus placebo. These receptors were collected from a person between 18 and 60 years old who received the Ad26.COV2.S COVID-19 vaccine or a placebo.

The J gene is TRBJ1-1, the V gene TRBV7-9; 10 bases match TRBD1. This CDR3 is 14 amino acids long. The germline gives CDR1 SEHNR, CDR2 FQNEAQ (reference sequence). The ends lost 5 bases at V and 6 bases at J; junction bases unmatched: 6. The CDR3 nucleotides read TGTGCCAGCAGCCCGGGACAGGGGCGGGCTGAAGCTTTCTTT. The encoded protein is CASSPGQGRAEAFF. Variable domain in full (rest from reference TRBV7-9 and TRBJ1-1): DTGVSQNPRHKITKRGQNVTFRCDPISEHNRLYWYRQTLGQGPEFLTYFQNEAQLEKSRLLSDRFSAERPKGSFSTLEIQRTEQGDSAMYLCASSPGQGRAEAFFGQGTRLTVV.

V gene TRBV6-2 or TRBV6-3 combines with J gene TRBJ2-1; 7 positions match TRBD2. Germline CDR1 MNHEY, CDR2 SVGEGT. The CDR3 consists of 17 residues. Losses at the gene ends were 0 bases for V and 0 bases for J; bases not matched to a gene: 5. The DNA of the CDR3 is TGTGCCAGCAGTTACTCGATTGGCGGGGGCTCCTACAATGAGCAGTTCTTC. Amino acid sequence: CASSYSIGGGSYNEQFF.

CDR3 sequence reads: CASSFNGLEYGYTF. As DNA, the CDR3 is TGTGCCAGCAGTTTTAACGGCTTAGAGTATGGCTACACCTTC. The rearrangement links TRBV28 to TRBJ1-2; no reliable D call. V lost 3 bases to trimming and J lost 5 bases, with 13 bases between them. Per the germline V gene, CDR1 is MDHEN and CDR2 is SYDVKM. The CDR3 loop spans 14 amino acids.

This chain connects TRBV5-1 to TRBJ2-1; D not certain. Trimming removed 3 bases at V and 4 bases at J, with 11 bases between. Per the germline V gene, CDR1 is SGHRS and CDR2 is YFSETQ. This CDR3 region has 14 residues. The CDR3 bases are TGCGCCAGCAGCTGGAAAGGACCTTACAATGAGCAGTTCTTC. Its protein is CASSWKGPYNEQFF.

V usage is TRBV30 and J usage is TRBJ1-1, with TRBD1 as a possible D gene (5 bases). CDR1 and CDR2 from the germline V gene are GTSNPN and SVGIG (reference sequence). The CDR3 runs to 14 residues. The V end lost 4 bases, the J end lost 1 base, and 13 bases lay between the germline ends. CDR3 sequence (DNA): TGTGCCTGGATTCGCGGCGGGGGGAACACTGAAGCTTTCTTT. As protein: CAWIRGGGNTEAFF.

V usage is TRBV5-1 and J usage is TRBJ2-4, with D perhaps TRBD2 (6 bases). Trimming left V 0 bases short and J 5 bases short, with 27 bases between. Germline CDR1 and CDR2: SGHRS and YFSETQ. The CDR3 runs 20 residues. The chain's CDR3 is CASSLGDFYAVGLRENIQYF. CDR3 coding DNA: TGCGCCAGCAGCTTGGGAGATTTTTACGCGGTAGGACTACGCGAAAACATTCAGTACTTC.

The chain combines TRBV7-2 with TRBJ2-3, with 11 bases matching TRBD2. This CDR3 spans 16 amino acids. From germline, CDR1 is SGHTA and CDR2 FQGNSA. Trimming took 2 bases from V and 6 from J; bases not matched to a gene: 7. This CDR3 reads CASSLSRASGRDTQYF. The CDR3 coding sequence is TGTGCCAGCAGCTTAAGCCGGGCTAGCGGGAGGGATACGCAGTATTTT. The variable domain in full, with the rest retrieved from reference TRBV7-2 and TRBJ2-3, is GAGVSQSPSNKVTEKGKDVELRCDPISGHTALYWYRQSLGQGLEFLIYFQGNSAPDKSGLPSDRFSAERTGGSVSTLTIQRTQQEDSAVYLCASSLSRASGRDTQYFGPGTRLTVL.

This clone has a handful of counts. This chain uses TRBV7-9 with TRBJ2-1; possible D gene TRBD1, 6 bases. The V end was cut by 4 bases, the J end by 3 bases, with 7 bases between. CDR1 is SEHNR and CDR2 is FQNEAQ in the germline V gene (reference sequence). There are 13 residues in the CDR3. Here the CDR3 reads CASSSDSYNEQFF. The CDR3 DNA is TGTGCCAGCAGCTCGGACAGCTACAATGAGCAGTTCTTC.

This chain links TRBV28 with TRBJ1-3; unclear D gene. Germline-derived CDR1 and CDR2 are MDHEN and SYDVKM. Trimming removed 7 bases at V and 0 bases at J, with 7 bases between. The CDR3 extends over 13 amino acids. CDR3 nucleotide sequence: TGTGCCAGCATCCAAAACTCTGGAAACACCATATATTTT. Protein product: CASIQNSGNTIYF.

The gene calls are TRBV7-2 and TRBJ1-2; D remains unclear. The germline gives CDR1 SGHTA, CDR2 FQGNSA. Trimming cost V 4 bases and J 5 bases, with 11 bases left between them. This CDR3 has 13 amino acids. The CDR3 reads CASSSTDLYGYTF. The CDR3, as DNA: TGTGCCAGCAGCTCGACTGACTTATATGGCTACACCTTC.

The rearrangement links TRBV21-1 to TRBJ2-5; the DNA was not used to check the table's D call, TRBD2. TRBV21-1 is deemed a pseudogene. The CDR3 contains 14 residues. The chain's CDR3 is CASSKGGGSETQYF. CDR3 nucleotide sequence: TGTGCCAGCAGCAAAGGGGGAGGCAGTGAGACCCAGTACTTC.

The chain is built from TRBV23-1 and TRBJ2-7; D uncertain. TRBV23-1 is an ORF; its function is uncertain. The length of the CDR3 is 15 residues. Trimming stripped 0 bases from V and 3 bases from J, with 12 bases between. CDR3 nucleotides: TGCGCCAGCAGTCAATCGAGGAGCAGGAACTACGAGCAGTACTTC. It specifies CASSQSRSRNYEQYF.

V and J are TRBV7-6 and TRBJ1-4; no definite D call. The germline V and J ends were trimmed by 1 base and 5 bases, with 14 bases remaining between them. The CDR3 sequence is 16 residues long. Germline loops: CDR1 SGHVS, CDR2 FNYEAQ. The CDR3 DNA is TGTGCCAGCAGCTTAGGGGGTTCCCCACAAAATGAAAAACTGTTTTTT. Protein product: CASSLGGSPQNEKLFF.

A remark on this clone: Mismatch with germline at one junction end may stem from a read error. The chain recombines TRBV11-2 with TRBJ2-3; TRBD1 matches at 8 bases. CDR1 and CDR2 (germline): SGHAT, FQNNGV. The CDR3 is made up of 13 amino acids. CDR3 sequence reads: CASSLGGVDRANF. The CDR3 DNA sequence: TGTGCCAGCAGCCTAGGAGGGGTGGACAGGGCGAATTTT.

This chain connects TRBV6-2 or TRBV6-3 to TRBJ1-2; the match to TRBD1 covers 7 bases. With V trimmed by 4 bases and J by 0 bases, 8 bases remained unmatched. The CDR3 sequence is 16 residues long. The germline V gene has CDR1 MNHEY and CDR2 SVGEGT. The chain's CDR3 is CASSWNAGQPNYGYTF. Written as DNA, the CDR3 is TGTGCCAGCAGTTGGAACGCGGGACAGCCTAACTATGGCTACACCTTC.

The V call is TRBV12-5, the J call TRBJ1-6, with a weak D call TRBD1 (5 bases). The germline V gene encodes CDR1 LGHNT and CDR2 FRNRAP. The CDR3 extends over 17 amino acids. V was cut by 6 bases and J by 9 bases, with 24 bases left in between. The CDR3 loop is CASGAGTVNRGSSPLHF. Written as DNA, the CDR3 is TGTGCTAGTGGAGCAGGGACGGTCAACCGCGGTTCTTCACCCCTCCACTTT.

V and J are TRBV5-4 and TRBJ2-3; 10 bases map to TRBD2. J was trimmed by 6 bases and V by 3 bases; bases with no gene match: 10. Germline V gene sequence: CDR1 SGHNT, CDR2 YYREEE (reference sequence). The CDR3 has 16 amino acids. CDR3 residues: CASSSNLLAGRDTQYF. As DNA, the CDR3 is TGTGCCAGCAGCTCGAACCTACTAGCGGGGAGGGATACGCAGTATTTT.

This rearrangement joins TRBV25-1 to TRBJ1-2, with D possibly TRBD1 on 5 matching bases. Looked up from germline, CDR1 is MGHDK and CDR2 is SYGVNS. This CDR3 is 18 amino acids long. The V end was cut by 7 bases, the J end by 5 bases, with 29 bases between. CDR3 DNA: TGTGCCAGCAACATTGGGGGTTACGTCGTCGGCTCCCTTTATGGCTACACCTTC. Residues: CASNIGGYVVGSLYGYTF.

The chain couples TRBV18 to TRBJ2-1; the match to TRBD2 covers 13 bases. The V gene's germline CDR1 is KGHSH and CDR2 LQKENI. V gave up 0 bases and J gave up 9 bases; unmatched junction bases: 2. The CDR3 has 15 residues. CDR3 sequence reads: CASSPPGLAGVEQFF. In nucleotides, the CDR3 is TGTGCCAGCTCACCACCCGGACTAGCGGGAGTTGAGCAGTTCTTC.

V and J are TRBV27 and TRBJ1-5; the D is unclear. V lost 5 bases and J lost 9, with 17 bases in between. Germline CDR1 and CDR2: MNHEY and SMNVEV (reference sequence). This CDR3 is 14 amino acids long. CDR3 sequence: CASSLRPVPWPQHF. The DNA of the CDR3 is TGTGCCAGCAGTCTAAGGCCGGTCCCATGGCCCCAGCATTTT.

This CDR3 is CASSRDDSDEQFF. For the CDR3, the DNA is TGCGCCAGCAGCCGGGACGACTCGGATGAGCAGTTCTTC. The gene calls are TRBV5-1 and TRBJ2-1; D tentatively fits TRBD1 or TRBD2 (5 bases each). Trimming removed 4 bases from V and 8 bases from J, with 13 bases in between. Germline-derived CDR1 and CDR2 are SGHRS and YFSETQ. CDR3 length: 13 amino acids.

V is TRBV2 and J is TRBJ1-4, with 8 bases matching TRBD1. The CDR3 loop spans 14 amino acids. Germline V gene lookup returns CDR1 SNHLY and CDR2 FYNNEI. V was pared by 5 bases and J by 14 bases, with 13 bases of the junction left unmatched. As DNA, the CDR3 is TGTGCCAGCAGTATCGGACAGGGAGGATCTCCGCTGTTTTTT. It is translated as CASSIGQGGSPLFF.

The genes are TRBV5-8 and TRBJ2-7, with a tentative D call TRBD2 (5 bases). The CDR3 spans 14 residues. Per germline, CDR1 SGHTS and CDR2 YDEGEE. Trimming removed 0 bases at V and 2 bases at J, with 9 bases between. Here the CDR3 DNA reads TGTGCCAGCAGCTTGGGTGGAGGAACCTACGAGCAGTACTTC. Its translation: CASSLGGGTYEQYF.

J is TRBJ1-1 and V is TRBV7-9, with a tentative D call TRBD1 (6 bases). Germline V CDR1 and CDR2: SEHNR, FQNEAQ (reference sequence). The CDR3 runs to 13 residues. V was shortened by 4 bases and J by 5 bases, with 11 bases between the two germline ends. The CDR3 region is CASSSQGRTEAFF. The CDR3 DNA follows: TGTGCCAGCAGCTCACAGGGTCGGACTGAAGCTTTCTTT.

This rearrangement joins TRBV30 to TRBJ2-5; 12 nucleotides match TRBD1. CDR1 and CDR2 from the germline V gene are GTSNPN and SVGIG (reference sequence). J was trimmed by 3 bases and V by 0 bases; bases with no gene match: 14. CDR3 length: 19 residues. CDR3 protein: CAWSVLRTPGQGAKETQYF. The CDR3 nucleotides read TGTGCCTGGAGTGTACTCCGGACTCCGGGACAGGGGGCTAAAGAGACCCAGTACTTC.

The genes are TRBV4-3 and TRBJ1-4; TRBD1 aligns across 7 bases. From germline, CDR1 is LGHNA and CDR2 YSLEER. The V and J ends lost 7 bases and 0 bases, in that order; junction bases with no gene match: 8. The CDR3 loop spans 16 amino acids. CDR3 protein: CASTKDGTATNEKLFF. CDR3 coding DNA: TGCGCCAGCACCAAGGACGGGACAGCAACTAATGAAAAACTGTTTTTT.

The chain recombines TRBV7-8 with TRBJ2-5; no clear D gene. V was clipped by 5 bases and J by 2 bases, with 9 bases between them. Germline V gives CDR1 SGHVS, CDR2 FQNEAQ. This CDR3 contains 13 residues. The CDR3, as DNA: TGTGCCAGCAGCCGACTCTTACAAGAGACCCAGTACTTC. It translates to CASSRLLQETQYF.

The V gene is TRBV28, the J gene TRBJ2-4; 9 bases are shared with TRBD1. The J segment lost 0 bases and the V segment lost 8 bases, leaving 8 bases of the junction unmatched. The germline gives CDR1 MDHEN, CDR2 SYDVKM. The CDR3 extends over 16 amino acids. CDR3 DNA: TGTGCCAGCGAAACAGGGGGCCTCCTAGCCAAAAACATTCAGTACTTC. This codes for CASETGGLLAKNIQYF.